This T cell receptor beta chain is from a study of T-cell memory formation after mild COVID-19. At the level of the study: TCR clusters were mostly donor specific. General study points: Clones contracting across day 15 to 85 had a balanced CD4/CD8 profile; later expanding clones leaned CD4+. SARS-CoV-2 specificity was not confirmed for second-wave clones peaking on day 37.

With regard to this clonotype: Its antigen is currently unknown.

Libraries for TCRalpha and TCRbeta carried sample barcodes and unique molecular identifiers via 5'RACE. TCRdb used MiXCR to reprocess the 5' RACE reads, holding one entry per CDR3 protein. The sample includes about 90,000 distinct CDR3 sequences, approximately 13% seen only once; the top ten take 25% to 35%. This CDR3 contains 14 residues. Trimming cost V 3 bases and J 2 bases, with 12 bases left between them. Germline V gives CDR1 SGDLS, CDR2 YYNGEE. J is TRBJ2-7 and V is TRBV9, with D possibly matching TRBD1 (7 bases). The sample consisted of PBMCs or a T cell subset sorted from them (not recorded which). This receptor was obtained from an adult woman who had mild COVID-19 (a few samples of this study predate the infection). Cell type and time point are not known. The CDR3 region has the DNA TGTGCCAGCAGCGGGAGGGACAGCCCCTACGAGCAGTACTTC. It encodes CASSGRDSPYEQYF.